The T cell receptor (beta chain) described here comes from a study of shared clonotypes between healthy human individuals. Findings of the study overall: Naive subsets, compared against memory subsets, generally had larger estimated richness values.

Investigators divided CD4+ cells into CD45RA+ naive and CD45RA-negative memory subsets. The assay was immunoSEQ multiplex PCR, and TCRdb's table has in-frame clones only and misses some. The sample lists about 2.4 million clones; 80% to 95% were seen once. The CDR3 has 13 amino acids. Per the germline V gene, CDR1 is MNHNS and CDR2 is SASEGT. In this sample, this clone turned up a few times. Its target is unknown. Mismatch with germline at one junction end may stem from a read error. Sequencing input: naive CD4+ T cells from PBMCs. Sample subset: CD45RA+ positively selected. This TCR derives from a man between 18 and 35 years old in good health. Some clones in this sample may be carry-over from other donors' samples. The chain links TRBV6-1 to TRBJ2-7, with a weak D call TRBD2 (5 bases). The CDR3 protein is CASREGGRIEQYF. CDR3 coding DNA: TGTGCCAGCAGGGAAGGAGGTAGGATCGAGCAGTACTTC.